This T cell receptor (beta chain) was found in a study of blood T cell repertoires in COVID-19. The protocol was immunoSEQ multiplex PCR, while the TCRdb copy is restricted to in-frame clones and leaves out a portion. The sample shows hundreds of thousands of clones, over 70% of them seen only once. This CDR3 region has 14 residues. Trimming left V 3 bases short and J 0 bases short, with 8 bases between. The germline V gene encodes CDR1 GTSNPN and CDR2 SVGIG (reference sequence). The genes are TRBV30 and TRBJ1-4; perhaps TRBD1 as D (5 bases). This receptor was identified in a woman older than 75 with acute or convalescent COVID-19. Material: peripheral blood. The CDR3 protein is CAWRPTATNEKLFF. CDR3 DNA: TGTGCCTGGAGGCCGACAGCAACTAATGAAAAACTGTTTTTT. Variable domain in full (rest from reference TRBV30 and TRBJ1-4): SQTIHQWPATLVQPVGSPLSLECTVEGTSNPNLYWYRQAAGRGLQLLFYSVGIGQISSEVPQNLSASRPQDRQFILSSKKLLLSDSGFYLCAWRPTATNEKLFFGSGTQLSVL.